This T cell receptor (beta chain) emerged from a study of T cell responses to AZD1222 COVID-19 vaccine. General study points: In all cases, repertoires were sampled only after the peak T cell response.

This CDR3 spans 13 amino acids. Produced via immunoSEQ multiplex PCR; TCRdb's table is partial and in-frame only. The table includes 140,000 to 150,000 clones, about nine tenths detected once. With respect to this clone: Its matching antigen is unknown.

J is TRBJ1-5 and V is TRBV21-1; TRBD1 was called by the table and not checked on the DNA. TRBV21-1 is listed as a pseudogene. This clonotype was sampled from an adult who received the AZD1222 COVID-19 vaccine. Source: peripheral blood, taken 28 days after the second AZD1222 dose. In DNA form, the CDR3 reads TGTGCCAGCAGCAATAGGGGGCGTCAGCCCCAGCATTTT. It is translated as CASSNRGRQPQHF.